The 19 T cell receptor beta chains in this list originate from one sample, sequenced in a study of molecular identifiers for immune sequencing clone quantification. In TCRdb, the PCR reads were re-called with MiXCR into one record per CDR3 protein. The sample shows about 640,000 distinct CDR3 sequences, about 20% of them seen only once. The sample consisted of naive CD8+ T cells from blood, with Jurkat cell RNA spiked in. Subset defined: FACS-sorted CD8+CD4-CCR7+CD45RA+ naive T cells. The receptors were sampled from a human donor in good health. Some libraries in this study had Jurkat cell RNA spiked in.

This clonotype was observed once. With a much larger clone just one base away, this may be a read error. The chain joins TRBV7-8 to TRBJ2-7; D might be TRBD2 (6 bases). Germline values: CDR1 SGHVS, CDR2 FQNEAQ. This CDR3 is 12 amino acids long. DNA of the CDR3: TGTGCCAGCAGCTTAGTTACGGGGGAGCTGTACTTC. It codes for CASSLVTGELYF.

This clonotype was observed many times. J is TRBJ2-5 and V is TRBV6-5, with 10 bases fitting TRBD2. Germline CDR1 MNHEY, CDR2 SVGAGI. V trimming: 6 bases; J trimming: 5 bases; junction bases outside the gene matches: 6. The CDR3 has 14 amino acids. CDR3 region: CASSPGLAMETQYF. The CDR3, as DNA: TGTGCCAGCAGCCCGGGACTAGCGATGGAGACCCAGTACTTC.

This clonotype was detected only a few times. Written as DNA, the CDR3 is TGTGCCAGCAGCTCCCACAGGGCTTCTAGCTCCTACGAGCAGTACTTC. It is translated as CASSSHRASSSYEQYF. J is TRBJ2-7 and V is TRBV27; perhaps TRBD1 as D (6 bases). The V gene's germline CDR1 is MNHEY and CDR2 SMNVEV (reference sequence). This CDR3 is 16 amino acids long. Trimming pared 6 bases from V and 0 bases from J, leaving 18 bases between.

This clonotype was counted between two and nine times. The chain recombines TRBV6-5 with TRBJ2-1; 8 bases are shared with TRBD2. J gave up 2 bases and V 7 bases, and 10 bases lay outside the gene matches. CDR3 length: 16 residues. Germline V lookup: CDR1 MNHEY, CDR2 SVGAGI. DNA of the CDR3: TGTGCCAGCACCCTACTCCCGGGAGGGCCCTACAATGAGCAGTTCTTC. Residues: CASTLLPGGPYNEQFF.

This clonotype was observed at least ten times. The rearrangement joins TRBV7-2 to TRBJ1-5; D not certain. The V gene's germline CDR1 is SGHTA and CDR2 FQGNSA. Between the trimmed V and J ends, which lost 5 bases and 6 bases, there was a span of 11 bases. This CDR3 has 13 amino acids. The CDR3 DNA sequence: TGTGCCAGCAGCGGGTGGAACGGTCAGCCCCAGCATTTT. The encoded protein is CASSGWNGQPQHF. Full variable domain (missing parts from reference TRBV7-2 and TRBJ1-5): GAGVSQSPSNKVTEKGKDVELRCDPISGHTALYWYRQSLGQGLEFLIYFQGNSAPDKSGLPSDRFSAERTGGSVSTLTIQRTQQEDSAVYLCASSGWNGQPQHFGDGTRLSIL.

This clonotype was recorded many times. The chain combines TRBV29-1 with TRBJ1-1; 7 nucleotides agree with TRBD1. The CDR3 has 13 residues. V lost 4 bases, J lost 0 bases, and 2 bases stayed unmatched. Germline CDR1 SQVTM, CDR2 ANQGSEA. The chain's CDR3 is CSVGQGLNTEAFF. CDR3 nucleotides: TGCAGCGTTGGACAGGGTCTGAACACTGAAGCTTTCTTT.

This chain links TRBV27 with TRBJ1-4; D not certain. V was pared by 3 bases and J by 0 bases, with 8 bases between. There are 15 residues in the CDR3. The germline V gene encodes CDR1 MNHEY and CDR2 SMNVEV (reference sequence). This CDR3 is CASSFRRATNEKLFF. The CDR3, as DNA: TGTGCCAGCAGTTTCCGTCGGGCAACTAATGAAAAACTGTTTTTT.

This clonotype was observed at least ten times. The rearrangement uses TRBV29-1 and TRBJ2-1; 8 bases map to TRBD2. Trimming took 2 bases from V and 7 from J; bases not matched to a gene: 10. CDR3 size: 15 residues. CDR1 and CDR2 from the germline V gene are SQVTM and ANQGSEA. The CDR3 loop is CSVESGAGVLNEQFF. Written as DNA, the CDR3 is TGCAGCGTTGAATCTGGAGCGGGAGTATTGAATGAGCAGTTCTTC.

As to this clonotype: Just one base apart from a much larger clone, this may be a read error. This chain links TRBV12-3 or TRBV12-4 with TRBJ2-1, with TRBD2 matching over 9 bases. This CDR3 has 16 amino acids. CDR3 sequence reads: CASSLSQRGAGNEQLF. The CDR3 region has the DNA TGTGCCAGCAGTTTATCTCAGCGGGGGGCGGGGAATGAGCAGCTCTTC.

Only a few counts were recorded for this clonotype. CDR3: CASSGAAISNQPQHF. CDR3 DNA: TGTGCCAGTAGTGGGGCAGCTATTAGCAATCAGCCCCAGCATTTT. V is TRBV19 and J is TRBJ1-5; D possibly corresponds to TRBD1 (5 bases). CDR1 and CDR2 (germline): LNHDA, SQIVND (reference sequence). V was pared by 5 bases and J by 0 bases, with 11 bases between. The CDR3 runs 15 residues.

This clonotype was found many times. The genes are TRBV7-2 and TRBJ2-4, with a tentative D call TRBD2 (6 bases). V gave up 0 bases and J gave up 14 bases, with 11 bases separating them. The V gene's germline CDR1 is SGHTA and CDR2 FQGNSA. CDR3 length equals 12 residues. CDR3 sequence reads: CASSLAGTPKYF. In DNA, the CDR3 is TGTGCCAGCAGCTTAGCGGGGACTCCTAAGTACTTC.

There are many counts of this clonotype. The rearrangement links TRBV4-3 to TRBJ2-3; 11 nucleotides align to TRBD2. CDR1 and CDR2 (germline): LGHNA, YSLEER. Trimming took 0 bases from V and 6 from J; bases not matched to a gene: 5. The CDR3 sequence is 16 residues long. The CDR3 DNA reads TGCGCCAGCAGCCAAGATCGACTAGCGGGACTGGATACGCAGTATTTT. Its protein is CASSQDRLAGLDTQYF.

This clonotype has a count of ten or more. The V and J genes are TRBV29-1 and TRBJ2-7; perhaps TRBD2 as D (5 bases). The CDR3 spans 15 residues. Germline assignment: CDR1 SQVTM and CDR2 ANQGSEA. V was clipped by 5 bases and J by 0 bases, with 17 bases between them. In nucleotides, the CDR3 is TGCAGCGTTCTGGGAGCGCAACCAAGCTCCTACGAGCAGTACTTC. Residues: CSVLGAQPSSYEQYF.

Of note for this clonotype: A much larger clone lies a single base off, so this may be a read error. The chain uses TRBV7-9 and TRBJ2-5, with 10 bases identical to TRBD1. Germline V lookup: CDR1 SEHNR, CDR2 FQNEAQ (reference sequence). The CDR3 loop spans 14 amino acids. The CDR3 DNA is TGTGCCAGCAGCCCAAGGGACAGGGGAGAGGCCCAGTACTTC. Translating it yields CASSPRDRGEAQYF.

This clonotype was picked up one time. This may arise from a read error, as a much more abundant clone is one base away. This rearrangement joins TRBV11-2 to TRBJ2-5; the D gene is possibly TRBD2 (5 bases). Germline CDR1 is SGHAT and CDR2 is FQNNGV. The CDR3 extends over 14 amino acids. Here the CDR3 reads CVSSQHGIQETQYF. Here the CDR3 DNA reads TGTGTCAGCAGCCAACACGGGATACAAGAGACCCAGTACTTC.

The table lists this clonotype with a few counts. The chain carries TRBV18 and TRBJ2-7; tentative D call: TRBD1 (5 bases). The germline V gene has CDR1 KGHSH and CDR2 LQKENI. Trimming removed 2 bases from V and 2 bases from J, with 16 bases in between. This CDR3 comprises 16 residues. This CDR3 reads CASSPSFGQGAYEQYF. CDR3 in DNA: TGTGCCAGCTCACCATCGTTTGGACAAGGGGCCTACGAGCAGTACTTC.

Ten or more counts support this clonotype. The chain employs TRBV12-3 or TRBV12-4 and TRBJ2-3, with TRBD2 as a possible D gene (6 bases). CDR3 size: 13 residues. Deletions cut 3 bases from V and 5 bases from J, with 9 bases between. Written as DNA, the CDR3 is TGTGCCAGCAGTTTCTTCGGGGGAGATACGCAGTATTTT. Translating it yields CASSFFGGDTQYF.

The gene calls are TRBV30 and TRBJ2-7, with 9 bases aligning to TRBD2. Germline CDR1 reads GTSNPN; CDR2 reads SVGIG (reference sequence). CDR3 length: 15 amino acids. Trimming at V came to 1 base and at J to 4 bases, leaving 8 bases not matched to a gene. CDR3 amino acids: CAWSGEAGGGYEQYF. In DNA form, the CDR3 reads TGTGCCTGGAGTGGTGAAGCGGGGGGCGGGTACGAGCAGTACTTC.

This rearrangement joins TRBV27 to TRBJ1-5, with D perhaps TRBD1 (6 bases). The germline gives CDR1 MNHEY, CDR2 SMNVEV (reference sequence). The V and J ends lost 4 bases and 7 bases respectively, with 20 bases between them. The CDR3 runs to 16 residues. The CDR3 sequence: CASSSYTGFFRQPQHF. The CDR3 DNA sequence: TGTGCCAGCAGTTCATACACAGGGTTTTTCCGGCAGCCCCAGCATTTT.